The entry that follows covers one T cell receptor (beta chain) sequence. This record comes from a study of blood T cell repertoires in COVID-19. Overall study: Sample material is recorded as cDNA or gDNA derived from T cells, B-cell-depleted T cells, or PBMCs.

TCRdb's copy holds only in-frame clones and misses some; the assay was immunoSEQ multiplex PCR. The sample yields 52,000 or so clones, around 84% seen once. V trimming: 2 bases; J trimming: 3 bases; junction bases outside the gene matches: 11. This CDR3 has 18 amino acids. Germline V gene data show CDR1 as SGHRS and CDR2 as YFSETQ. The sequence was obtained from a man between 65 and 85 years old with active COVID-19. What was sequenced was peripheral blood. This chain links TRBV5-1 with TRBJ1-1; 12 bases line up with TRBD1. The CDR3, as DNA: TGCGCCAGCAGCTTACTTCCGGGACAGGGGGCGGAGGACACTGAAGCTTTCTTT. Its protein product is CASSLLPGQGAEDTEAFF.